Detailed here is one TCR beta chain. Its antigen target is currently unknown. No quality values exist for individual bases; no much larger clone is one base distant. The library was obtained by the immunoSEQ multiplex PCR assay. As for how the authors treated the data: To diagnose cytomegalovirus status from the catalog of TCR beta chain sequences, a statistical classification framework was built. The table was pulled from immuneACCESS by TCRdb, which kept in-frame rearrangements only. Such tables lose some clones; where checked, under half of the loss comes from unresolved V genes, and the rest has no known cause. The V and J calls and clone size come from that table; D and trimming were worked out from the DNA. Present in this sample are about 310,000 clones, around 90% of which were seen just once. Around 0.96% of the sample is in the top ten clones. This record belongs to a study of cytomegalovirus exposure and HLA in healthy donors (dated by TCRdb to about 2017). Some background on the complete study: The 670 or so repertoires of the first cohort and the 120 or so validation repertoires were produced on the same platform, according to a later analysis. Besides the first cohort of 500 to 700 subjects, a separate validation cohort made up of 120 different subjects was used. To predict cytomegalovirus infection status, the study brought together high-throughput TCR immunosequencing, statistical association of individual TCRs with disease status, and machine learning. The study aimed to test whether cataloging public T cell receptors could reveal signatures of past pathogen exposure. What the study reported, not specific to this receptor: The authors suggested that the approach could potentially be extended to other disease states and immunological phenotypes. In vitro tests confirmed that a few of the cytomegalovirus-associated TCR beta chains recognize cytomegalovirus antigens. In the study, 164 TCR beta chains were listed as associated with cytomegalovirus. Across donors, most TCR sequences were observed very rarely, whereas some public TCRs were present in many individuals. A later analysis found that TCRs clustered in the first cohort also tended to co-occur in the approximately 120 validation repertoires, with approximately 95% of cluster scores above 0. The classifier was reported to diagnose cytomegalovirus status with high specificity and sensitivity in both the original cohort and the validation cohort. All 120 or so repertoires were used to score co-occurrence in the validation cohort in a later analysis, because that analysis had no HLA typing for the cohort.

The donors were included in the validation cohort of some 120 subjects, a group kept apart from the roughly 670-subject first cohort. The sequenced sample consisted of PBMCs. This clonotype originated in a man aged 25 to 40 in good health and CMV-seronegative.

The CDR3 reads CASSSGVEETQYF. The sequenced DNA: TGCGCCAGCAGCTCGGGGGTCGAGGAGACCCAGTACTTC. The V and J genes are TRBV5-1 and TRBJ2-5; TRBD2 is a possible D gene, resting on 6 matching bases. CDR1 is given as SGHRS and CDR2 as YFSETQ, both from the germline V gene. There are 13 amino acids in the CDR3, from cysteine to phenylalanine inclusive. The CDR3 DNA has 39 bases and is translated from base 1. A distance of 11 bases separates the germline ends of V and J, which lose 3 bases and 5 bases respectively.